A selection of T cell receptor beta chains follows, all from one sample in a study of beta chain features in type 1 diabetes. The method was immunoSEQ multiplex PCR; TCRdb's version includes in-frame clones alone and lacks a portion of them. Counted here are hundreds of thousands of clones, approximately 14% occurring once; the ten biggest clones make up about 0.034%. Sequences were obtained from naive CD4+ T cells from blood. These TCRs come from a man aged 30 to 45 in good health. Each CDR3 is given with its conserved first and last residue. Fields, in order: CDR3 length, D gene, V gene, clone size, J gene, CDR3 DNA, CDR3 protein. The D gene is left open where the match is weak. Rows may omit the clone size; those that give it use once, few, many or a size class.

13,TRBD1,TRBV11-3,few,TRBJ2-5,TGTGCCAGCAGCTTCGGACAGGGAGAGACCCAGTACTTC,CASSFGQGETQYF
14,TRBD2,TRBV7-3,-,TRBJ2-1,TGTGCCAGCAGTTATAGCGGGAATGAGGGGGAGCAGTTCTTC,CASSYSGNEGEQFF
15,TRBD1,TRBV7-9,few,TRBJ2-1,TGTGCCAGCAGCCCCGGGACAGGGAGATACAATGAGCAGTTCTTC,CASSPGTGRYNEQFF
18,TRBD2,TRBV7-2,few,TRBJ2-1,TGTGCCAGCAGCTTAGATCGCCTCCGACTAGCGGGAGACAATGAGCAGTTCTTC,CASSLDRLRLAGDNEQFF
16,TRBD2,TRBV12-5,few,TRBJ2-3,TGTGCTAGTGGTCACACTAGCGGGAGGGCCGGAGATACGCAGTATTTT,CASGHTSGRAGDTQYF
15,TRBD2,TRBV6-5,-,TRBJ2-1,TGTGCCAGCAGTCGAACTAGCGGGGTCAACAATGAGCAGTTCTTC,CASSRTSGVNNEQFF
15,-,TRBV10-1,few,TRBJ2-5,TGCGCCAGCAGTGAGTCGCAGGTAACCCAAGAGACCCAGTACTTC,CASSESQVTQETQYF
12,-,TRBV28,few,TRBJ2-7,TGTGCCAGCCTGGACGGCTCCTACGAGCAGTACTTC,CASLDGSYEQYF
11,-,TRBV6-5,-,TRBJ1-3,TGTGCCAGCAGTTACTCAGGAACCATATATTTT,CASSYSGTIYF
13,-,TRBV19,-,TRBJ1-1,TGTGCCAGTAACGGACTGGAGAACACTGAAGCTTTCTTT,CASNGLENTEAFF
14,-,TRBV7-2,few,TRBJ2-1,TGTGCCAGCAGCCTTTTTGGCGGTTACGGTGAGCAGTTCTTC,CASSLFGGYGEQFF
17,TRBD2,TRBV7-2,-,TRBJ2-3,TGTGCCAGCAGCTTTCGGCGGGAGCGGGGGTACACAGATACGCAGTATTTT,CASSFRRERGYTDTQYF
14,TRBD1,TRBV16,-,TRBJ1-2,TGTGCCAGCAGCCAAGACAGGGGACCATATGGCTACACCTTC,CASSQDRGPYGYTF
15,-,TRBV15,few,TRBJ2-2,TGTGCCACCAGCAGGGACCTAGTACGAACCGGGGAGCTGTTTTTT,CATSRDLVRTGELFF
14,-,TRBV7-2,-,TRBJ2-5,TGTGCCAGCAGCTTTAGGGTAGTCCAAGAGACCCAGTACTTC,CASSFRVVQETQYF
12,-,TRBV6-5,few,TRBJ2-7,TGTGCCAGCAGGGAGAATTTCTACGAGCAGTACTTC,CASRENFYEQYF
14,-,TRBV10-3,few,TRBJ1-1,TGTGCCATCAGGGGGGGAAAGGCTAACACTGAAGCTTTCTTT,CAIRGGKANTEAFF
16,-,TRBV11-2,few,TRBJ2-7,TGTGCCAGCAGCTTAGATTCCGACAGCCTAACCTACGAGCAGTACTTC,CASSLDSDSLTYEQYF
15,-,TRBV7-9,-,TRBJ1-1,TGTGCCAGCAGCTTAGACGGGGTTTCCCGAGCTGAAGCTTTCTTT,CASSLDGVSRAEAFF
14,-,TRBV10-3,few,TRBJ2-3,TGTGCCTCCCATCACAGACTCGGCACAGATACGCAGTATTTT,CASHHRLGTDTQYF
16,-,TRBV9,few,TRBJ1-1,TGTGCCAGCAGCGTAGATCCCCGGACACATAACACTGAAGCTTTCTTT,CASSVDPRTHNTEAFF
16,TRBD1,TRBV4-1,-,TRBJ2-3,TGCGCCAGCAGCCTAGGACAGGGGACTAGCACAGATACGCAGTATTTT,CASSLGQGTSTDTQYF
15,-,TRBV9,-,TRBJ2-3,TGTGCCAGCAGCGTAGCGGGGACTCCCCCAGATACGCAGTATTTT,CASSVAGTPPDTQYF
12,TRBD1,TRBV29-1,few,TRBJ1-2,TGCAGCGTTGTAGAGGGGGCCTATGGCTACACCTTC,CSVVEGAYGYTF
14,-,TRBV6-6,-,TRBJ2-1,TGTGCCAGTCAACAGAGACAGGAGCACAATGAGCAGTTCTTC,CASQQRQEHNEQFF
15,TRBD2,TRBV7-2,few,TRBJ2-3,TGTGCCAGCAGCTTAGGGACTAGCGCTGCAGATACGCAGTATTTT,CASSLGTSAADTQYF
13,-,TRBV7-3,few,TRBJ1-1,TGTGCCACCAGCTTACGGGAGGGCACTGAAGCTTTCTTT,CATSLREGTEAFF
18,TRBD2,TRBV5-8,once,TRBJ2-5,TGTGCCAGCAGCACCCAGCAGACTAGCGGGACCGGCCTCGAGACCCAGTACTTC,CASSTQQTSGTGLETQYF
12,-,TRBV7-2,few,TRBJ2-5,TGTGCCAGCAGCTTATCTGTGGAGACCCAGTACTTC,CASSLSVETQYF
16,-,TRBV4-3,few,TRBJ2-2,TGCGCCAGCAGCCAAGATCGTCTTCGGAACACCGGGGAGCTGTTTTTT,CASSQDRLRNTGELFF
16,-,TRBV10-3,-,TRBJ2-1,TGTGCCATCAGCCCCGCCGTTACGGGTGCCCACAATGAGCAGTTCTTC,CAISPAVTGAHNEQFF
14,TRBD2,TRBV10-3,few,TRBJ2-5,TGTGCCATCAGTGGTCAGCGGGGCCAAGAGACCCAGTACTTC,CAISGQRGQETQYF
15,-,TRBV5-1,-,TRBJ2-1,TGCGCCAGCAGCTTGGCCGGGGGAGGCTACAATGAGCAGTTCTTC,CASSLAGGGYNEQFF
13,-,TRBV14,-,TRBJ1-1,TGTGCCAGCAGCCAGGACCAGGGAACTGAAGCTTTCTTT,CASSQDQGTEAFF
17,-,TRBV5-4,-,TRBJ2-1,TGTGCCAGCAGCTTCATTCAGCCGGACCGGCCCTACAATGAGCAGTTCTTC,CASSFIQPDRPYNEQFF
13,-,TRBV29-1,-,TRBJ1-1,TGCAGCGGTGGGCGGGGGTCGAACACTGAAGCTTTCTTT,CSGGRGSNTEAFF
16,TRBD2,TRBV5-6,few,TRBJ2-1,TGTGCCAGCAGCTTGGTCCCGGGACTACGTTCGCCCGAGCAGTTCTTC,CASSLVPGLRSPEQFF
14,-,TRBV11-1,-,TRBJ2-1,TGTGCCAGCAGCTTGAGGACTAACGGTGGTGAGCAGTTCTTC,CASSLRTNGGEQFF
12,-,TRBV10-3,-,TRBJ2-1,TGTGCCATCGGGCGCAGGGTAGATGAGCAGTTCTTC,CAIGRRVDEQFF
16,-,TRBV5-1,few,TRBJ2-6,TGCGCCAGCAGCCCGGACACGGTCTCTGGGGCCAACGTCCTGACTTTC,CASSPDTVSGANVLTF
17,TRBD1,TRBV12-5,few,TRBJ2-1,TGTGCTAGTGGGAAAGCTCACCCGGGACAGAAGATCAATGAGCAGTTCTTC,CASGKAHPGQKINEQFF
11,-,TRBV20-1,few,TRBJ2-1,TGCAGTGCTGTTAGATCCGATGAGCAGTTCTTC,CSAVRSDEQFF
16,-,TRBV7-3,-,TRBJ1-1,TGTGCCAGCAGCTTAAGCCCGACAACTATGAACACTGAAGCTTTCTTT,CASSLSPTTMNTEAFF
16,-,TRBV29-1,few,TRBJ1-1,TGCAGCGTTGAAGGACAGAGGGGGGCAGAGAACACTGAAGCTTTCTTT,CSVEGQRGAENTEAFF
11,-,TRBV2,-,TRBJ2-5,TGTGCCAGCAGTGAGATAGAGACCCAGTACTTC,CASSEIETQYF
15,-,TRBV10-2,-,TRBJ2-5,TGCGCCAGCAAGAGTGGAGCGAGCCTACAAGAGACCCAGTACTTC,CASKSGASLQETQYF
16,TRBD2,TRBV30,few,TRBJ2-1,TGTGCCTGGAGCGCGCTTGGCGGGAGTTCCTACAATGAGCAGTTCTTC,CAWSALGGSSYNEQFF
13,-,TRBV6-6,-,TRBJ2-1,TGTGCCAGCAGTTACGTGAGGGAATCCGAGCAGTTCTTC,CASSYVRESEQFF
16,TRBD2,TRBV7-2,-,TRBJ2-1,TGTGCCAGCAGCCCACTGGGTAGCGGGAGGCAGAATGAGCAGTTCTTC,CASSPLGSGRQNEQFF
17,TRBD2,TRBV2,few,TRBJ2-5,TGTGCCAGCAGTGAAGTGCCTCACGGACTAGCGTTCGAGACCCAGTACTTC,CASSEVPHGLAFETQYF